This T cell receptor (beta chain) originates from a study of blood T cell repertoires in COVID-19. This clone occurred a few times. Sequencing was performed with immunoSEQ multiplex PCR; in TCRdb, only in-frame clones are kept and a portion is missing. The sample lists approximately 210,000 clones, 75% to 90% seen once, with 2% to 3% in the top ten. The CDR3 runs 15 residues. CDR1 MDHEN and CDR2 SYDVKM come from the germline V gene. V was cut by 6 bases and J by 6 bases, with 18 bases left in between. The rearrangement links TRBV28 to TRBJ2-1; the D gene is possibly TRBD2 (6 bases). This clonotype originated in a woman in her 70s with active or convalescent COVID-19. The sequenced sample consisted of peripheral blood. The CDR3 loop is CASRHGTPYGNEQFF. In nucleotides, the CDR3 is TGTGCCAGCAGACACGGGACTCCCTATGGCAATGAGCAGTTCTTC.